The 8 T cell receptor beta chains in this list originate from one sample, sequenced in a study of cytotoxic CD8 clonotypes in ibrutinib-treated CLL. Profiling relied on immunoSEQ multiplex PCR, and the TCRdb table lists in-frame clones only, not all of them. The sample gives roughly 220,000 clones, approximately 75% of which show up once; over 10% is in the top ten. Material: PBMCs, obtained after 12 months of ibrutinib treatment. The receptors shown here come from a human donor with chronic lymphocytic leukemia.

The V and J genes are TRBV9 and TRBJ1-1; no clear D. Germline V gene data show CDR1 as SGDLS and CDR2 as YYNGEE. This CDR3 has 17 residues. V lost 0 bases and J 0 bases, leaving 15 bases between the germline ends. CDR3 loop: CASSVGVLTPMNTEAFF. Here the CDR3 DNA reads TGTGCCAGCAGCGTAGGGGTCCTAACTCCCATGAACACTGAAGCTTTCTTT.

This chain joins TRBV15 and TRBJ2-1; 7 nucleotides align to TRBD1. The CDR3 runs to 20 residues. The V segment lost 4 bases and the J segment 0 bases; nucleotides outside the gene matches: 18. Germline V CDR1 and CDR2: LNHNV, YYDKDF (reference sequence). As DNA, the CDR3 is TGTGCCACCAGCACCAAAAGTTTGGACAGGCCCCCCATCTCCTACAATGAGCAGTTCTTC. As protein: CATSTKSLDRPPISYNEQFF.

The rearrangement links TRBV7-9 to TRBJ1-2; 7 positions match TRBD1. J gave up 8 bases and V 1 base, and 16 bases lay outside the gene matches. Germline V gene lookup returns CDR1 SEHNR and CDR2 FQNEAQ (reference sequence). This CDR3 has 17 residues. The CDR3 spells CASSLDFSGQAVGGYTF. The CDR3 bases are TGTGCCAGCAGCTTAGATTTCAGTGGACAGGCCGTTGGGGGCTACACCTTC.

The chain joins TRBV7-9 to TRBJ2-5; D is perhaps TRBD2 (5 bases). V lost 4 bases and J 2 bases, leaving 17 bases between the germline ends. Germline V gene sequence: CDR1 SEHNR, CDR2 FQNEAQ (reference sequence). The CDR3 spans 16 residues. In DNA, the CDR3 is TGTGCCAGCAGCTCTATTACCGCGGGTTTACAAGAGACCCAGTACTTC. Encoded protein: CASSSITAGLQETQYF.

This chain links TRBV21-1 with TRBJ2-7; the D call TRBD2 from the table was never checked on the DNA. TRBV21-1 is flagged as a pseudogene. CDR3 size: 19 residues. CDR3 nucleotides: TGTGCCAGCAGCAAAGGGAAGGCGGCGGGAGAGGTTTCCCGCTACGAGCAGTACTTC. Its protein is CASSKGKAAGEVSRYEQYF.

The chain recombines TRBV5-1 with TRBJ1-1; 7 nucleotides line up with TRBD1. With V trimmed by 2 bases and J by 1 base, 11 bases remained unmatched. Per the germline V gene, CDR1 is SGHRS and CDR2 is YFSETQ. The CDR3 extends over 17 amino acids. The CDR3 DNA follows: TGCGCCAGCAGCTTCCGGGACAGTTCTTTAAAGAACACTGAAGCTTTCTTT. Protein: CASSFRDSSLKNTEAFF.

J is TRBJ2-1 and V is TRBV11-3, with D possibly being TRBD1 or TRBD2 (5 bases each). Trimming pared 5 bases from V and 4 bases from J, leaving 12 bases between. Germline lookup yields CDR1 SGHNT and CDR2 YENEEA. The CDR3 consists of 14 residues. CDR3 nucleotide sequence: TGTGCCAGCAGCCCCGGGGCAGGGTACAATGAGCAGTTCTTC. As protein: CASSPGAGYNEQFF.

The chain couples TRBV5-4 to TRBJ1-5; D might be TRBD1 (5 bases). Germline CDR1 is SGHNT and CDR2 is YYREEE (reference sequence). The ends were cut back, 3 bases at V and 7 bases at J, with 11 bases in the middle. CDR3 size: 13 residues. The CDR3 DNA is TGTGCCAGCAGCTGGGGTAGGGGCCAGCCCCAGCATTTT. Translated, it gives CASSWGRGQPQHF.